This T cell receptor (beta chain) stems from a study of PD-L1 blockade in urothelial cancer. The time point was: peripheral blood 6 weeks after treatment start. The protocol was immunoSEQ multiplex PCR, while the TCRdb copy is restricted to in-frame clones and leaves out a portion. The table records 25,000 to 35,000 clones, 75% to 85% of them present only once. Germline CDR1 reads MDHEN; CDR2 reads SYDVKM. The CDR3 length is 16 residues. V lost 6 bases and J lost 0, with 15 bases in between. The material was PBMCs, obtained around atezolizumab (anti-PD-L1) treatment. This chain links TRBV28 with TRBJ1-3; D might be TRBD1 (6 bases). The receptor comes from a man between 65 and 85 years old with urothelial cancer. The CDR3 here is CASRHVQTGSGNTIYF. The DNA of the CDR3 is TGTGCCAGCAGACATGTTCAGACAGGCTCTGGAAACACCATATATTTT.